This T cell receptor (beta chain) was retrieved from a study of T cell responses to AZD1222 COVID-19 vaccine. Study results and caveats: Two AZD1222 administrations were followed by greater Spike-specific TCR breadth and depth.

Losses at the gene ends were 5 bases for V and 2 bases for J; bases not matched to a gene: 5. CDR1 SSHAT and CDR2 FNYEAQ come from the germline V gene (reference sequence). CDR3 size: 16 residues. Sequenced by immunoSEQ multiplex PCR; TCRdb stores in-frame clones only, minus some. The sample consists of 55,000 to 90,000 clones, about four fifths of them appearing once. This clone was found a few times. Its antigen remains unknown. The sequence came from an adult in good health. The sample consisted of peripheral blood, taken on day 0 of AZD1222 vaccination. V usage is TRBV7-7 and J usage is TRBJ2-2; 10 bases fit TRBD1. The CDR3: CASSKWTGGNTGELFF. The CDR3 nucleotides are TGTGCCAGCAGCAAGTGGACAGGGGGAAACACCGGGGAGCTGTTTTTT.